The rows below give T cell receptor beta chains drawn from one sample of a study of blood T cell repertoires in COVID-19. Assay: immunoSEQ multiplex PCR; the TCRdb copy retains only in-frame clones and omits some. Here the sample spans 250,000 to 400,000 clones, about nine tenths being singletons. The sample taken for sequencing was peripheral blood. Every receptor here comes from a man in his fifties with active or convalescent COVID-19. Each CDR3 is given with its conserved first and last residue. Each record gives: CDR3 length, V gene, clone size, D gene, J gene, CDR3 DNA, CDR3 protein. D genes are given only for firm matches. Not all rows give a size; the values are once, few, many and, for expanded clones, a class.

14	TRBV18	.	.	TRBJ1-1	TGTGCCAGCTCACCCCGGGACACGGACACTGAAGCTTTCTTT	CASSPRDTDTEAFF
14	TRBV9	.	TRBD1	TRBJ1-1	TGTGCCAGCAGCGCGACAGGGATGAACACTGAAGCTTTCTTT	CASSATGMNTEAFF
18	TRBV28	.	TRBD2	TRBJ2-3	TGTGCCAGCAGTAGCGCCGGGACTAGCGGGAGGGCAACAGATACGCAGTATTTT	CASSSAGTSGRATDTQYF
13	TRBV7-2	.	.	TRBJ2-5	TGTGCCAGCAGCCCTACCATTCAAGAGACCCAGTACTTC	CASSPTIQETQYF
14	TRBV5-4	.	TRBD1	TRBJ2-3	TGTGCCAGCAGTCGGACAGGGCTGACAGATACGCAGTATTTT	CASSRTGLTDTQYF
13	TRBV5-1	.	.	TRBJ1-1	TGCGCCAGCAGGTCGGGGGAAAACACTGAAGCTTTCTTT	CASRSGENTEAFF
14	TRBV28	once	TRBD1	TRBJ1-1	TGTGCCAGCAGTTCCCCGGGACAGGGGGTCAGAGCTTTCTTT	CASSSPGQGVRAFF
17	TRBV4-2	.	.	TRBJ2-1	TGTGCCAGCAGCCAAGGGACTACCCTGGAGAGTGGCAATGAGCAGTTCTTC	CASSQGTTLESGNEQFF
13	TRBV7-9	.	TRBD1	TRBJ1-1	TGTGCCAGCAGCTTAGTTTTTGGGACAGAAATTTTCTTT	CASSLVFGTEIFF
12	TRBV10-3	.	TRBD1	TRBJ2-3	TGTGCCATCAGCGGGACAGCCACAACGCAGTATTTT	CAISGTATTQYF
15	TRBV4-3	.	.	TRBJ1-4	TGCGCCAGCAGCCAAGAGCAGCCGGGTCATGAAAAACTGTTTTTT	CASSQEQPGHEKLFF
18	TRBV7-3	.	TRBD2	TRBJ2-3	TGTGCCAGCAGCTCCGGACTAGCGGGGGGGCTGGGCACAGATACGCAGTATTTT	CASSSGLAGGLGTDTQYF
14	TRBV28	once	TRBD1	TRBJ1-1	TGTGCCATCCGGGACAGCGCGATGAACACTGAAGCTTTCTTT	CAIRDSAMNTEAFF
16	TRBV19	once	TRBD2	TRBJ2-1	TGTGCCAGTACTCCTTTAGCGGGGGGGCCTTACAATGAGCAGTTCTTC	CASTPLAGGPYNEQFF
16	TRBV6-5	once	.	TRBJ1-5	TGTGCCAGCAGTTACTCTCGCGGGGGTCCCAATCAGCCCCAGCATTTT	CASSYSRGGPNQPQHF
16	TRBV5-4	.	TRBD2	TRBJ2-3	TGTGCCAGCACCTTAGCGGGGGGCCTTAGCACAGATACGCAGTATTTT	CASTLAGGLSTDTQYF
13	TRBV28	few	.	TRBJ2-5	TGTGCCAGCAGAGAGGGGGTCGAGGAGACCCAGTACTTC	CASREGVEETQYF
15	TRBV14	.	.	TRBJ1-2	TGTGCCAGCAGCCAAGTTGGGCAGGAATACTATGGCTACACCTTC	CASSQVGQEYYGYTF
17	TRBV7-2	.	TRBD2	TRBJ2-1	TGTGCCAGCAGCTTATTCAGTCCGGGACTAGCGGCCGATGAGCAGTTCTTC	CASSLFSPGLAADEQFF
11	TRBV7-6	.	.	TRBJ1-2	TGTGCCAGCAGCTCCTTCGGTGGCTACACCTTC	CASSSFGGYTF
13	TRBV29-1	.	.	TRBJ2-1	TGCAGCGCCCGGGAATCTCTAGGTGGCGAGCAGTTCTTC	CSARESLGGEQFF
18	TRBV5-4	.	TRBD1	TRBJ2-6	TGTGCCAGCAGCTTGGAAGGGACAGTGGACTCTGGGGCCAACGTCCTGACTTTC	CASSLEGTVDSGANVLTF
18	TRBV4-3	.	TRBD1	TRBJ1-2	TGCGCCAGCAGCCAAGACCCCGGAGGGACAGCCCCGAGGGATGGCTACACCTTC	CASSQDPGGTAPRDGYTF
14	TRBV28	.	.	TRBJ1-5	TGTGCCAGCAGCCGTAGACAGGCGGGTCAGCCCCAGCATTTT	CASSRRQAGQPQHF
14	TRBV28	once	TRBD2	TRBJ2-1	TGTGCCAGCAGTCGACTAGCGGATAACAATGAGCAGTTCTTC	CASSRLADNNEQFF
12	TRBV28	few	.	TRBJ1-6	TGTGCCAGCAGCGGGTCGAATTCACCCCTCCACTTT	CASSGSNSPLHF
14	TRBV7-2	.	.	TRBJ1-2	TGTGCCAGCAGCTTAGTGAGGCAGAACTATGGCTACACCTTC	CASSLVRQNYGYTF
16	TRBV19	.	TRBD2	TRBJ2-3	TGTGCCAGTAGTCAAATAGCGGGAGCGATAACAGATACGCAGTATTTT	CASSQIAGAITDTQYF
13	TRBV12-3/TRBV12-4	.	.	TRBJ2-7	TGTGCCAGCAGTTTCCGGGTTTCCTACGAGCAGTACTTC	CASSFRVSYEQYF